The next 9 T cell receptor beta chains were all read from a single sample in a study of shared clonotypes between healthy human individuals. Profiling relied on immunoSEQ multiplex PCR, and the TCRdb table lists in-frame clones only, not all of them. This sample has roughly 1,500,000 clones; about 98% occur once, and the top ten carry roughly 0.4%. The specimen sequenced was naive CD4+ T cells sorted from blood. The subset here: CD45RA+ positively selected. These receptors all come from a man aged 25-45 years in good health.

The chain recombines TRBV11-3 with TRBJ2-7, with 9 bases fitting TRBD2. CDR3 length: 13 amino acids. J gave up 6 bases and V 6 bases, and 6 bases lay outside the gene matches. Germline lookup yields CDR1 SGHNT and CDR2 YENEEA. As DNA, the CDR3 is TGTGCCAGCAGTGGGACTAGCAGCTCCGAGCAGTACTTC. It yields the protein CASSGTSSSEQYF.

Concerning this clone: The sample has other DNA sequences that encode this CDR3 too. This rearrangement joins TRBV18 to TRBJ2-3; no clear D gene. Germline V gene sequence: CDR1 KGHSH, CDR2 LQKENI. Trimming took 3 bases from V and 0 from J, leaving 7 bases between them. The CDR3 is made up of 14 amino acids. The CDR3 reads CASSPTPSTDTQYF. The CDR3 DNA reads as TGTGCCAGCTCACCGACACCTAGCACAGATACGCAGTATTTT.

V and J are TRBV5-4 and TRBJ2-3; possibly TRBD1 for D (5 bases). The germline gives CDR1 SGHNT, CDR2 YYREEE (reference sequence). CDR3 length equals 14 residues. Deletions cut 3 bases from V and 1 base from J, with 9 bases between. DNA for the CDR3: TGTGCCAGCAGCTCGAAACAGGGCACAGATACGCAGTATTTT. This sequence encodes CASSSKQGTDTQYF.

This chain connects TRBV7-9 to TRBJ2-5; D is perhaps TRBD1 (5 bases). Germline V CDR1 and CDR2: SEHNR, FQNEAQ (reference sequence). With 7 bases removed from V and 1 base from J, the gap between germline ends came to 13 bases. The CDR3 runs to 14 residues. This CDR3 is CASTPRGSQETQYF. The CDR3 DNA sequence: TGTGCCAGCACCCCAAGGGGCAGCCAAGAGACCCAGTACTTC.

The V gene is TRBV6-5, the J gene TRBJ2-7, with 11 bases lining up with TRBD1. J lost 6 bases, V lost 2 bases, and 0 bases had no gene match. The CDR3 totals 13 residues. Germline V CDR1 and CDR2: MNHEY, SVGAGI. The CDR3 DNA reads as TGTGCCAGCAGTTACGGACAGGGGGCCGAGCAGTACTTC. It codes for CASSYGQGAEQYF.

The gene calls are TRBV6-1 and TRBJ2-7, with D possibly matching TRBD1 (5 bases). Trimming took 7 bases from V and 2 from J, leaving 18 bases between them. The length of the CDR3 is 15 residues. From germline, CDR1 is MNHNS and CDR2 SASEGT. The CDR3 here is CASKYRPESAYEQYF. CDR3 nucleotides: TGTGCCAGCAAGTACAGGCCCGAGAGTGCCTACGAGCAGTACTTC.

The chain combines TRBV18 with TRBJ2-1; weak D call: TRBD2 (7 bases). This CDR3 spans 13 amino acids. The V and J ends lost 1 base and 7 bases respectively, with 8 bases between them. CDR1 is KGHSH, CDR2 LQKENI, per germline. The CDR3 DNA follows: TGTGCCAGCTCACCACAGGGGGGGAATGAGCAGTTCTTC. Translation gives CASSPQGGNEQFF.

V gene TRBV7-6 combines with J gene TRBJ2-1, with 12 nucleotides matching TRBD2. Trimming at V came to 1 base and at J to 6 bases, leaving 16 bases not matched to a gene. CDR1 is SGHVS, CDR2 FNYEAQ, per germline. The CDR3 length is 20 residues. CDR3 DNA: TGTGCCAGCAGCTTAGGTCCTAGCGGGAGGGTAACCACGGTACCCAATGAGCAGTTCTTC. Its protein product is CASSLGPSGRVTTVPNEQFF.

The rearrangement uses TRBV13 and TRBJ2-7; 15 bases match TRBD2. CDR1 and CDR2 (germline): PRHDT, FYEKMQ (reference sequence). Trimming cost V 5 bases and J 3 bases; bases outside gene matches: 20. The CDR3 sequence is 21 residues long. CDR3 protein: CASSGQAERLGTSGRFYEQYF. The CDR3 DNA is TGTGCCAGCAGCGGCCAGGCGGAGCGTCTTGGGACTAGCGGGAGGTTCTACGAGCAGTACTTC.